This entry concerns a single TCR beta chain. Between the trimmed V and J ends, which lost 7 bases and 3 bases, there was a span of 10 bases. This CDR3 is 13 amino acids long. Looked up from germline, CDR1 is SNHLY and CDR2 is FYNNEI. These data are taken from a study of shared clonotypes between healthy human individuals. Sequencing was performed with immunoSEQ multiplex PCR; in TCRdb, only in-frame clones are kept and a portion is missing. The sample lists about 2 million clones, over 85% seen once, with more than 0.1% in the top ten. The genes are TRBV2 and TRBJ1-5; D might be TRBD1 (5 bases). The sequence was collected from a man aged 18 to 29 in good health. Source material: naive CD4+ T cells sorted from blood. Documented subset: CD45RA+ positively selected. CDR3 in amino acids: CASMQDINQPQHF. CDR3 coding DNA: TGTGCCAGCATGCAGGACATCAATCAGCCCCAGCATTTT. The variable domain in full, with the rest retrieved from reference TRBV2 and TRBJ1-5, is EPEVTQTPSHQVTQMGQEVILRCVPISNHLYFYWYRQILGQKVEFLVSFYNNEISEKSEIFDDQFSVERPDGSNFTLKIRSTKLEDSAMYFCASMQDINQPQHFGDGTRLSIL.